The T cell receptor beta chain described here comes from a study of blood T cell repertoires in COVID-19. Study-level information: Donors in the United States, Italy and Spain gave samples during acute or convalescent COVID-19. Sample material is recorded as cDNA or gDNA derived from T cells, B-cell-depleted T cells, or PBMCs.

Per the original data handling: Reference gene primer amplification yielded estimated nucleated cell counts. Method: immunoSEQ multiplex PCR; TCRdb's copy keeps in-frame clones and lacks some. V, J and clone size are those of that table, while D and trimming were read from the DNA. This table holds roughly 280,000 clones, about 89% found once. J gave up 15 bases and V 4 bases, and 16 bases lay outside the gene matches. CDR1 and CDR2 (germline): KGHDR, SFDVKD. CDR3 length equals 15 residues. The sequenced sample was peripheral blood. The receptor was derived from a man aged 40-49 years with active or convalescent COVID-19. The V gene is TRBV24-1, the J gene TRBJ2-1; TRBD2 matches 8 bases. This chain's CDR3 is CATSEPGLGGRGLFF. For the CDR3, the DNA is TGTGCCACCAGTGAACCGGGACTAGGAGGAAGGGGGTTGTTCTTC.